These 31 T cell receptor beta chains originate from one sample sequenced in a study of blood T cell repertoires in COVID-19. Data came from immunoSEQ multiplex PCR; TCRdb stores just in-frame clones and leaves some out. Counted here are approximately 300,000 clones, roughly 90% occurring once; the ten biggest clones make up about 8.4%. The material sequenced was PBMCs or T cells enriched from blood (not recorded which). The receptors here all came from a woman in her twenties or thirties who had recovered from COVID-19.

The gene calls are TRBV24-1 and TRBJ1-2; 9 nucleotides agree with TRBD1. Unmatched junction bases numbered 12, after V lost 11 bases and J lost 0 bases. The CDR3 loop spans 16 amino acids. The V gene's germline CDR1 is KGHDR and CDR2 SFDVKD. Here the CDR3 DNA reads TGTGCCATACAGGGGGCCTTTTACTCTACTAACTATGGCTACACCTTC. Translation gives CAIQGAFYSTNYGYTF.

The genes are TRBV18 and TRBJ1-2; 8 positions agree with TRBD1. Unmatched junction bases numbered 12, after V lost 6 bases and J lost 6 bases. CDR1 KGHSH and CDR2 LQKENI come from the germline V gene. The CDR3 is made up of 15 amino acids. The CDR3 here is CASSLTGEIYDGYTF. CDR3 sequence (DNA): TGTGCCAGCTCGCTGACAGGGGAAATATACGATGGCTACACCTTC.

Here the CDR3 reads CASRTQGIATNEKLFF. CDR3 DNA: TGCGCCAGCAGAACACAGGGGATTGCAACTAATGAAAAACTGTTTTTT. The chain couples TRBV5-1 to TRBJ1-4; TRBD1 matches 7 bases. Germline lookup yields CDR1 SGHRS and CDR2 YFSETQ. This CDR3 region has 16 residues. V lost 5 bases, J lost 0 bases, and 7 bases stayed unmatched.

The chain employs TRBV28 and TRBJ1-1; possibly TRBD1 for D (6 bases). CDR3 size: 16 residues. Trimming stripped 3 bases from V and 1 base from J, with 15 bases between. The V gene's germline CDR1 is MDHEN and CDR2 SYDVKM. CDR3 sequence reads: CASSFGGTGPNTEAFF. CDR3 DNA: TGTGCCAGCAGTTTTGGGGGAACAGGGCCGAACACTGAAGCTTTCTTT. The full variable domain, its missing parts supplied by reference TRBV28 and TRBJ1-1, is DVKVTQSSRYLVKRTGEKVFLECVQDMDHENMFWYRQDPGLGLRLIYFSYDVKMKEKGDIPEGYSVSREKKERFSLILESASTNQTSMYLCASSFGGTGPNTEAFFGQGTRLTVV.

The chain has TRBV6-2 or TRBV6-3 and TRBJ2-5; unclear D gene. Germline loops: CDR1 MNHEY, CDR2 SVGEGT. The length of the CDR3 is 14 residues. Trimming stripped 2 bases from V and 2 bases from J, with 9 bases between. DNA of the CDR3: TGTGCCAGCAGTTACGGTGCGGAACAAGAGACCCAGTACTTC. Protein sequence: CASSYGAEQETQYF.

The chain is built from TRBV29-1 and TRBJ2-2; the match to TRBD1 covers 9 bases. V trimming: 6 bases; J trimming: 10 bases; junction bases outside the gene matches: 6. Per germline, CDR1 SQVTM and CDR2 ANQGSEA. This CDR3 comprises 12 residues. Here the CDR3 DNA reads TGCAGCGTCACCTGGACAGGGGTGGAGCTGTTTTTT. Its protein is CSVTWTGVELFF.

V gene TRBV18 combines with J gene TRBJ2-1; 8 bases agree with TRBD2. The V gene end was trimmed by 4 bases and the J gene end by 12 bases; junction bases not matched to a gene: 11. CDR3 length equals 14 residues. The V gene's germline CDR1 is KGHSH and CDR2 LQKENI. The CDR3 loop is CASSQSGGEGPQFF. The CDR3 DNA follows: TGTGCCAGCTCACAATCGGGAGGGGAGGGCCCGCAGTTCTTC.

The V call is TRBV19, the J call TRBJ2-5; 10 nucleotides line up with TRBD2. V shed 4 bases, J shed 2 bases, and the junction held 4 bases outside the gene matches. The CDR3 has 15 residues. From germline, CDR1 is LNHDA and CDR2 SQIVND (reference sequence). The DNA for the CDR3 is TGTGCCAGTAGTAAGGCTAGCGGGGGACAAGAGACCCAGTACTTC. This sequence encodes CASSKASGGQETQYF.

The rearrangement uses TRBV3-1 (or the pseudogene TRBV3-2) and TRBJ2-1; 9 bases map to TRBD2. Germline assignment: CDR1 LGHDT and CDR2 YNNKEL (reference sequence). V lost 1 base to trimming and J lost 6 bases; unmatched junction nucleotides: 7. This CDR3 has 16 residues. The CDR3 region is CASSQVAGDQFNEQFF. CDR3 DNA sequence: TGTGCCAGCAGCCAAGTAGCGGGAGACCAGTTCAATGAGCAGTTCTTC.

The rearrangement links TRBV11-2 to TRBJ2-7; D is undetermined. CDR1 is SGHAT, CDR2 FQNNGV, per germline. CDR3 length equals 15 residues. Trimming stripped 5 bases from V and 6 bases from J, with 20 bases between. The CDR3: CASSPPSVESPEQYF. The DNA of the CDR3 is TGTGCCAGCAGCCCTCCTTCGGTGGAGTCCCCCGAGCAGTACTTC. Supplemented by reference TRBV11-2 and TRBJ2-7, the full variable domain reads EAGVAQSPRYKIIEKRQSVAFWCNPISGHATLYWYQQILGQGPKLLIQFQNNGVVDDSQLPKDRFSAERLKGVDSTLKIQPAKLEDSAVYLCASSPPSVESPEQYFGPGTRLTVT.

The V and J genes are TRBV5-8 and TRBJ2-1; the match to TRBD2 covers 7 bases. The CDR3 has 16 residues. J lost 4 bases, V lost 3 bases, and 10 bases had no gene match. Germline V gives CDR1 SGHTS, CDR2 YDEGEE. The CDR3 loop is CASSSHGLAVYNEQFF. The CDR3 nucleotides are TGTGCCAGCAGCTCTCATGGGCTAGCGGTATACAATGAGCAGTTCTTC. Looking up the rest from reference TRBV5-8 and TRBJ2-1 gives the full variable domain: EAGVTQSPTHLIKTRGQQATLRCSPISGHTSVYWYQQALGLGLQFLLWYDEGEERNRGNFPPRFSGRQFPNYSSELNVNALELEDSALYLCASSSHGLAVYNEQFFGPGTRLTVL.

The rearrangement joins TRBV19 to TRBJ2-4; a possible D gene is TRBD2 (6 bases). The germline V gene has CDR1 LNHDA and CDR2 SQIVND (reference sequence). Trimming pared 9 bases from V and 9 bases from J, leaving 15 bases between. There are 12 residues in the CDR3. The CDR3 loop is CASRPVGGIQYF. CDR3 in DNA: TGTGCCAGCCGACCGGTGGGGGGCATTCAGTACTTC.

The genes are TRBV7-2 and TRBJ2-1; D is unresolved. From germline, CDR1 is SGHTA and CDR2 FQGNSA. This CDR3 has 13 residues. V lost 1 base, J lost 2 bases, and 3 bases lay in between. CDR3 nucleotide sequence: TGTGCCAGCAGCTTAGTTACCTACAATGAGCAGTTCTTC. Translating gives CASSLVTYNEQFF.

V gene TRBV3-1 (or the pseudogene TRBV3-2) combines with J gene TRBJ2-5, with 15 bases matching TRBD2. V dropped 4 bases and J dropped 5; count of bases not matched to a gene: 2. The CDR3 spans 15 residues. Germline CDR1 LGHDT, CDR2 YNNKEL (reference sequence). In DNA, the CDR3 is TGTGCCAGCAGCCGTGGGACTAGCGGGAGGGAGACCCAGTACTTC. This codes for CASSRGTSGRETQYF.

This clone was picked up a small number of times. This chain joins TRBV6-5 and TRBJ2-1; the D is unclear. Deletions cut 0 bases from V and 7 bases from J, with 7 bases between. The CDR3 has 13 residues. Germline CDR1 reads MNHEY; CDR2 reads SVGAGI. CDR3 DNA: TGTGCCAGCAGTTACTCGGGCCGAAATGAGCAGTTCTTC. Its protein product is CASSYSGRNEQFF.

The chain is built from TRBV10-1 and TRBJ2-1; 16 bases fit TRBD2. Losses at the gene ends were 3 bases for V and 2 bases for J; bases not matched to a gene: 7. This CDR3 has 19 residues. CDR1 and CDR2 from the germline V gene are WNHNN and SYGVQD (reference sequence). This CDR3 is CASSDPGTSGRVPYNEQFF. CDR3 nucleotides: TGCGCCAGCAGTGATCCCGGGACTAGCGGGAGGGTCCCCTACAATGAGCAGTTCTTC.

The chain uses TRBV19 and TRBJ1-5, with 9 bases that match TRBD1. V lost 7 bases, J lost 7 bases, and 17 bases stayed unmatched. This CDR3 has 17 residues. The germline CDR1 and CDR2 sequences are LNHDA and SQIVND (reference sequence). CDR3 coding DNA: TGTGCCAGTACCCATCTCCCGGGACAGGGTTCGGACCAGCCCCAGCATTTT. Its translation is CASTHLPGQGSDQPQHF.

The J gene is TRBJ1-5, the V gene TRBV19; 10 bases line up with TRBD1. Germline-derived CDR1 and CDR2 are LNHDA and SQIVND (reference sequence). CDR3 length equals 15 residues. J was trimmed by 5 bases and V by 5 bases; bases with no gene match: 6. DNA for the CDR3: TGTGCCAGTAGTGACAGGACAGGGGGAGATCAGCCCCAGCATTTT. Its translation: CASSDRTGGDQPQHF.

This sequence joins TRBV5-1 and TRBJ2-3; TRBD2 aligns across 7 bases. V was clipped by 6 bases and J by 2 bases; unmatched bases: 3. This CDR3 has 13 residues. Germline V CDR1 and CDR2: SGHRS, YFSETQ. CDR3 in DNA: TGCGCCAGCACCGGGACTAACACAGATACGCAGTATTTT. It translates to CASTGTNTDTQYF.

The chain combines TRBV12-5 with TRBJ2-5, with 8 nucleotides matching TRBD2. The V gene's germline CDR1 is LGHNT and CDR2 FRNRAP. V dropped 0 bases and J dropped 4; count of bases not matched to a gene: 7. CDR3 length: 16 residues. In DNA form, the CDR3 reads TGTGCTAGTGGTTTGGTTAGCGGGATCCCACCAGAGACCCAGTACTTC. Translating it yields CASGLVSGIPPETQYF.

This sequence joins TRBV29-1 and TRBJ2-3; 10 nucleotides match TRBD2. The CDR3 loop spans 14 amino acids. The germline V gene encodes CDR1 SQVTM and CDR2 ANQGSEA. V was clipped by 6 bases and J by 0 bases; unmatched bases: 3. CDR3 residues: CSVTSGTSTDTQYF. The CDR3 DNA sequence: TGCAGCGTAACTAGCGGGACAAGCACAGATACGCAGTATTTT.

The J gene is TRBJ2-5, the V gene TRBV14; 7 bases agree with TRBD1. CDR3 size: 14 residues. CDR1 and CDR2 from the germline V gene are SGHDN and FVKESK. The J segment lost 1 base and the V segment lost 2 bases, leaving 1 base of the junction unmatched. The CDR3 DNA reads TGTGCCAGCAGCCAACGGGACAGCCAAGAGACCCAGTACTTC. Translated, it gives CASSQRDSQETQYF.

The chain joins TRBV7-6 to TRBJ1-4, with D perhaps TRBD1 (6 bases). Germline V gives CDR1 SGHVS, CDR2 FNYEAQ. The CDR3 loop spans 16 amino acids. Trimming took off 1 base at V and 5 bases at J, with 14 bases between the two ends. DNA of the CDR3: TGTGCCAGCAGCTTAGTTTGGGGGGGCCCGAATGAAAAACTGTTTTTT. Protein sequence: CASSLVWGGPNEKLFF.

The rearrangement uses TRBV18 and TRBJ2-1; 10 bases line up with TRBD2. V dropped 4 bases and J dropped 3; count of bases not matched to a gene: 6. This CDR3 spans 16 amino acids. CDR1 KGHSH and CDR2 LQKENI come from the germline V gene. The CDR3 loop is CASSQITSGNYNEQFF. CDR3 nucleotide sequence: TGTGCCAGCTCACAAATTACTAGCGGGAACTACAATGAGCAGTTCTTC.

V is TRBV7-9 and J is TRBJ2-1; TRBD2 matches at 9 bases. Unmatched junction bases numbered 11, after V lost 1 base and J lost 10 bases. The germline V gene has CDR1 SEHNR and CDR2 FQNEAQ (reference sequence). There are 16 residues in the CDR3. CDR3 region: CASSLEFSGSPWEQFF. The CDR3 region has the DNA TGTGCCAGCAGCTTAGAATTTAGCGGGAGCCCTTGGGAGCAGTTCTTC.

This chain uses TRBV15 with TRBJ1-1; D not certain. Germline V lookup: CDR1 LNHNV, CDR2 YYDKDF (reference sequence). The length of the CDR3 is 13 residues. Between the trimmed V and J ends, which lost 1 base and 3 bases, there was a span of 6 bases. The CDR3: CATSRAVDTEAFF. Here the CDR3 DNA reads TGTGCCACCAGCAGAGCCGTTGACACTGAAGCTTTCTTT.

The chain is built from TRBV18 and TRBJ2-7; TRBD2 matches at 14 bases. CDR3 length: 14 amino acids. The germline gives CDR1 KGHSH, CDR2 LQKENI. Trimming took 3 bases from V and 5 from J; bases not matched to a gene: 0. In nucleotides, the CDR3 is TGTGCCAGCTCACCGGGACTAGCGGGAGACGAGCAGTACTTC. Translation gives CASSPGLAGDEQYF.

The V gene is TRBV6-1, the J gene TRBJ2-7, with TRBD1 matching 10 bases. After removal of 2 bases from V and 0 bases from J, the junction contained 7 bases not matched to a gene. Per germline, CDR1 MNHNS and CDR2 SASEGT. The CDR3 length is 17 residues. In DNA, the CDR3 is TGTGCCAGCAGTGAAAGCTGGGGACAGGGGCTCTCCTACGAGCAGTACTTC. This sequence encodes CASSESWGQGLSYEQYF.

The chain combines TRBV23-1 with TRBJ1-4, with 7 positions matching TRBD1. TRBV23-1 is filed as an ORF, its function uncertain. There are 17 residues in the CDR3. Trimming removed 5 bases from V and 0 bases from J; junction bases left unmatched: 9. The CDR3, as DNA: TGCGCCAGCAGTGAGACGACAGGGACCACAACTAATGAAAAACTGTTTTTT. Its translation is CASSETTGTTTNEKLFF.

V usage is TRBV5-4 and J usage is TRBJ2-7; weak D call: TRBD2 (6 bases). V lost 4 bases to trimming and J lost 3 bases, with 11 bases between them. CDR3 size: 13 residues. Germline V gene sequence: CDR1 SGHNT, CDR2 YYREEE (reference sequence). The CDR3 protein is CASSPGLLYEQYF. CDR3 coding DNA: TGTGCCAGCAGCCCGGGACTCCTCTACGAGCAGTACTTC.

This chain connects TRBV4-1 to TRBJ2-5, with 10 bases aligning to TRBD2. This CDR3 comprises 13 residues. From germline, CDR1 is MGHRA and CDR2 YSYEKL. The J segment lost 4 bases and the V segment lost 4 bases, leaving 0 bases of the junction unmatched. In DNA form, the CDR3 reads TGCGCCAGCAGCCTAGCGGGAGGAGAGACCCAGTACTTC. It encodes CASSLAGGETQYF.